These 26 T cell receptor beta chains were all obtained from the same sample, sequenced in a study of a mutant IDH1 vaccine in newly diagnosed glioma. Time point defined: week 5, during vaccination. It was 300 ug of mutant IDH1 20-mer peptide that made up each vaccine dose, given with topical imiquimod. Their antigen targets remain unknown. Only in-frame clones appear in the TCRdb table, and some are missing; sequencing was by immunoSEQ multiplex PCR. Counted here are 45,000 to 60,000 clones, 78% occurring once; the ten biggest clones make up around 4.9%. The sample here was PBMCs, taken from a glioma patient whose treatment included an IDH1 peptide vaccine. The receptors come from a man aged 50 to 60 with glioma.

V usage is TRBV19 and J usage is TRBJ1-1, with TRBD1 matching 8 bases. Germline CDR1 is LNHDA and CDR2 is SQIVND (reference sequence). The V gene end was trimmed by 5 bases and the J gene end by 5 bases; junction bases not matched to a gene: 4. CDR3 length equals 13 residues. The CDR3 sequence is CASSPGGATEAFF. CDR3 DNA: TGTGCCAGTAGTCCAGGGGGCGCGACTGAAGCTTTCTTT.

The chain links TRBV4-1 to TRBJ2-7, with unresolved D. The CDR3 sequence is 15 residues long. Germline CDR1 MGHRA, CDR2 YSYEKL. Trimming cost V 3 bases and J 0 bases, with 12 bases left between them. CDR3 sequence: CASSHPGPGSYEQYF. The CDR3 DNA reads as TGCGCCAGCAGCCATCCTGGGCCCGGCTCCTACGAGCAGTACTTC.

V is TRBV6-1 and J is TRBJ1-5; D is unclear. This CDR3 is built from 15 residues. V gave up 5 bases and J gave up 2 bases, with 13 bases separating them. Germline CDR1 is MNHNS and CDR2 is SASEGT. CDR3 loop: CASSNRPIGNQPQHF. DNA for the CDR3: TGTGCCAGCAGTAACAGACCCATAGGCAATCAGCCCCAGCATTTT.

The genes are TRBV4-1 and TRBJ1-1; unclear D gene. The CDR3 is made up of 15 amino acids. Germline lookup yields CDR1 MGHRA and CDR2 YSYEKL. V gave up 4 bases and J gave up 2 bases, with 14 bases separating them. The CDR3 loop reads CASSPVLQLNTEAFF. CDR3 bases: TGCGCCAGCAGCCCTGTCCTACAGCTTAACACTGAAGCTTTCTTT.

This clone is a singleton in its sample. The V gene is TRBV18, the J gene TRBJ2-1; TRBD1 matches at 11 bases. Germline V gene data show CDR1 as KGHSH and CDR2 as LQKENI. The CDR3 has 15 amino acids. The junction had 6 bases not matched to a gene; V was cut back by 7 bases and J by 4 bases. CDR3 protein: CASFPGTGGYNEQFF. The CDR3, as DNA: TGTGCCAGCTTTCCAGGGACAGGGGGTTACAATGAGCAGTTCTTC. The full variable domain, rest sourced from reference TRBV18 and TRBJ2-1, is NAGVMQNPRHLVRRRGQEARLRCSPMKGHSHVYWYRQLPEEGLKFMVYLQKENIIDESGMPKERFSAEFPKEGPSILRIQQVVRGDSAAYFCASFPGTGGYNEQFFGPGTRLTVL.

J is TRBJ1-2 and V is TRBV5-4; 11 bases map to TRBD1. Trimming removed 10 bases from V and 8 bases from J; junction bases left unmatched: 13. Germline CDR1 and CDR2: SGHNT and YYREEE (reference sequence). The length of the CDR3 is 14 residues. The CDR3 sequence is CAGSTGTGGRGYTF. The CDR3 DNA sequence: TGTGCCGGCTCCACCGGGACAGGGGGTCGGGGCTACACCTTC.

The V call is TRBV6-4, the J call TRBJ1-1; no firm D call. The CDR3 runs to 15 residues. V was clipped by 6 bases and J by 1 base, with 15 bases between them. Germline values: CDR1 MRHNA, CDR2 SNTAGT. The CDR3 nucleotides are TGTGCCAGCAGACTGAAAGCAGGAGGGAACACTGAAGCTTTCTTT. The encoded protein is CASRLKAGGNTEAFF.

This clone appeared a single time. CDR3 sequence: CASSSTSGPYNEQFF. Here the CDR3 DNA reads TGTGCCAGCAGCTCTACTAGCGGCCCTTACAATGAGCAGTTCTTC. The genes are TRBV7-2 and TRBJ2-1; 8 nucleotides match TRBD2. This CDR3 comprises 15 residues. The germline V gene encodes CDR1 SGHTA and CDR2 FQGNSA. After removal of 4 bases from V and 4 bases from J, the junction contained 6 bases not matched to a gene.

The rearrangement uses TRBV19 and TRBJ2-7, with 10 bases fitting TRBD1. Germline values: CDR1 LNHDA, CDR2 SQIVND (reference sequence). CDR3 size: 14 residues. Trimming cost V 5 bases and J 4 bases; bases outside gene matches: 5. The DNA for the CDR3 is TGTGCCAGTAGTCAGGGACAGGGGTTGTACGAGCAGTACTTC. Amino acids: CASSQGQGLYEQYF.

The sample holds a few counts of this clone. The chain carries TRBV7-3 and TRBJ2-1; D gene ambiguous. The CDR3 length is 15 residues. The germline V gene has CDR1 SGHTA and CDR2 FQGTGA. The V gene lost 6 bases and the J gene lost 7 bases, with 19 bases spanning the gap. For the CDR3, the DNA is TGTGCCAGCAGGGCCCGGGCTTCGGTTGGGAATGAGCAGTTCTTC. This codes for CASRARASVGNEQFF.

The chain couples TRBV5-6 to TRBJ1-5, with TRBD1 matching over 9 bases. CDR1 SGHDT and CDR2 YYEEEE come from the germline V gene. Losses at the gene ends were 4 bases for V and 10 bases for J; bases not matched to a gene: 9. The CDR3 is 14 amino acids. CDR3 loop: CASSQGTGIEPQHF. The DNA of the CDR3 is TGTGCCAGCAGCCAAGGGACAGGGATCGAACCCCAGCATTTT. The complete variable domain, with remaining parts taken from reference TRBV5-6 and TRBJ1-5, reads DAGVTQSPTHLIKTRGQQVTLRCSPKSGHDTVSWYQQALGQGPQFIFQYYEEEERQRGNFPDRFSGHQFPNYSSELNVNALLLGDSALYLCASSQGTGIEPQHFGDGTRLSIL.

The chain carries TRBV7-9 and TRBJ2-5, with TRBD1 matching over 8 bases. The germline gives CDR1 SEHNR, CDR2 FQNEAQ (reference sequence). The junction had 12 bases not matched to a gene; V was cut back by 5 bases and J by 10 bases. The length of the CDR3 is 14 residues. CDR3 protein: CASSPGQDLWDQYF. DNA of the CDR3: TGTGCCAGCAGCCCGGGACAGGACCTCTGGGACCAGTACTTC.

The rearrangement uses TRBV7-3 and TRBJ2-6; 7 nucleotides line up with TRBD1. The CDR3 runs to 15 residues. The V gene end was trimmed by 5 bases and the J gene end by 2 bases; junction bases not matched to a gene: 3. Germline lookup yields CDR1 SGHTA and CDR2 FQGTGA. The CDR3 nucleotides are TGTGCCAGCAGCCCCCAGGGGGCTGGGGCCAACGTCCTGACTTTC. Its protein is CASSPQGAGANVLTF.

J is TRBJ1-4 and V is TRBV6-5, with D hard to call. V was trimmed by 8 bases and J by 0 bases, leaving 13 bases between them. This CDR3 region has 15 residues. Germline CDR1 and CDR2: MNHEY and SVGAGI. CDR3 loop: CASAQKGATNEKLFF. CDR3 nucleotide sequence: TGTGCCAGCGCCCAAAAGGGTGCAACTAATGAAAAACTGTTTTTT.

This rearrangement joins TRBV5-4 to TRBJ1-1; D not certain. Germline V gene sequence: CDR1 SGHNT, CDR2 YYREEE (reference sequence). Trimming shortened V by 7 bases and J by 0 bases, and 25 bases separated the two germline ends. This CDR3 has 18 amino acids. The CDR3 region has the DNA TGTGCCAGCCGAATGGGCAGCTTATCTCCCACCTTGAACACTGAAGCTTTCTTT. It encodes CASRMGSLSPTLNTEAFF.

A single count supports this clone. V is TRBV19 and J is TRBJ2-1; D might be TRBD2 (7 bases). With 7 bases removed from V and 0 bases from J, the gap between germline ends came to 22 bases. Germline-derived CDR1 and CDR2 are LNHDA and SQIVND (reference sequence). CDR3 length: 18 amino acids. CDR3 bases: TGTGCCAGTAATACTCCTAAGGGGGGGTTGACCTCCTACAATGAGCAGTTCTTC. Its translation is CASNTPKGGLTSYNEQFF. Based on the CDR3 plus reference TRBV19 and TRBJ2-1, the full variable domain is DGGITQSPKYLFRKEGQNVTLSCEQNLNHDAMYWYRQDPGQGLRLIYYSQIVNDFQKGDIAEGYSVSREKKESFPLTVTSAQKNPTAFYLCASNTPKGGLTSYNEQFFGPGTRLTVL.

The chain carries TRBV4-1 and TRBJ1-1; the match to TRBD1 covers 7 bases. The germline CDR1 and CDR2 sequences are MGHRA and YSYEKL. J gave up 0 bases and V 3 bases, and 4 bases lay outside the gene matches. The CDR3 is made up of 15 amino acids. Written as DNA, the CDR3 is TGCGCCAGCAGCCACACAGGGGCGATGAACACTGAAGCTTTCTTT. Translation: CASSHTGAMNTEAFF.

The gene calls are TRBV12-1 and TRBJ2-7; TRBD1 is the table's D call, not checked against the DNA. TRBV12-1 counts as a pseudogene. The CDR3 contains 14 residues. The CDR3 loop reads CASSGPTGAYEQYF. The CDR3 DNA reads TGTGCCAGCAGCGGGCCCACAGGAGCCTACGAGCAGTACTTC.

The chain links TRBV9 to TRBJ2-7; D gene uncertain. This CDR3 comprises 13 residues. Germline-derived CDR1 and CDR2 are SGDLS and YYNGEE. V was trimmed by 4 bases and J by 5 bases, leaving 13 bases between them. As DNA, the CDR3 is TGTGCCAGCAGCCCGACAAGGAAGAACGAGCAGTACTTC. It yields the protein CASSPTRKNEQYF. Full variable domain (remainder filled in from reference TRBV9 and TRBJ2-7): DSGVTQTPKHLITATGQRVTLRCSPRSGDLSVYWYQQSLDQGLQFLIQYYNGEERAKGNILERFSAQQFPDLHSELNLSSLELGDSALYFCASSPTRKNEQYFGPGTRLTVT.

The rearrangement links TRBV14 to TRBJ1-3; possibly TRBD1 for D (5 bases). In germline, CDR1 is SGHDN, CDR2 FVKESK. This CDR3 is built from 19 residues. Trimming pared 0 bases from V and 0 bases from J, leaving 18 bases between. DNA of the CDR3: TGTGCCAGCAGCCAAGAAGGGGCAGGGCCTATCTACTCTGGAAACACCATATATTTT. Encoded protein: CASSQEGAGPIYSGNTIYF.

This chain connects TRBV29-1 to TRBJ1-2; no definite D call. The CDR3 extends over 15 amino acids. Germline lookup yields CDR1 SQVTM and CDR2 ANQGSEA. The V end was cut by 5 bases, the J end by 0 bases, with 16 bases between. The CDR3 region has the DNA TGCAGCGTTCCCTGGCGTGGCAGAACTAACTATGGCTACACCTTC. This sequence encodes CSVPWRGRTNYGYTF.

The V and J genes are TRBV18 and TRBJ1-4; D not certain. With 3 bases removed from V and 8 bases from J, the gap between germline ends came to 7 bases. Per germline, CDR1 KGHSH and CDR2 LQKENI. The CDR3 consists of 12 residues. The CDR3 nucleotides are TGTGCCAGCTCACCCCAGGCGGAAAAACTGTTTTTT. It is translated as CASSPQAEKLFF.

The chain couples TRBV4-2 to TRBJ2-1; 12 nucleotides align to TRBD2. Germline V gene data show CDR1 as LGHNA and CDR2 as YNFKEQ. V lost 2 bases, J lost 5 bases, and 4 bases stayed unmatched. This CDR3 spans 16 amino acids. In DNA, the CDR3 is TGTGCCAGCAGCCAACCCCGGACTAGCGGGGACAATGAGCAGTTCTTC. It is translated as CASSQPRTSGDNEQFF.

The genes are TRBV4-3 and TRBJ2-3; 7 bases map to TRBD1. The V gene end was trimmed by 1 base and the J gene end by 3 bases; junction bases not matched to a gene: 1. Germline V gene lookup returns CDR1 LGHNA and CDR2 YSLEER. The CDR3 is 14 residues long. CDR3 protein: CASSQAQGTDTQYF. The CDR3, as DNA: TGCGCCAGCAGCCAAGCACAGGGGACAGATACGCAGTATTTT.

On this clone itself: The same CDR3 also results from other DNA sequences found in this sample. V and J are TRBV5-6 and TRBJ2-7; 7 nucleotides match TRBD1. Trimming removed 0 bases from V and 2 bases from J; junction bases left unmatched: 2. Germline CDR1 is SGHDT and CDR2 is YYEEEE. The CDR3 has 14 amino acids. CDR3: CASSLGQGAYEQYF. CDR3 bases: TGTGCCAGCAGCTTGGGGCAGGGGGCCTACGAGCAGTACTTC.

The chain couples TRBV18 to TRBJ2-5; maybe TRBD2 (6 bases). The CDR3 contains 13 residues. Germline-derived CDR1 and CDR2 are KGHSH and LQKENI. V was trimmed by 1 base and J by 5 bases, leaving 8 bases between them. The CDR3 loop reads CASSPLSGETQYF. The CDR3 nucleotides are TGTGCCAGCTCACCACTCAGCGGGGAGACCCAGTACTTC.